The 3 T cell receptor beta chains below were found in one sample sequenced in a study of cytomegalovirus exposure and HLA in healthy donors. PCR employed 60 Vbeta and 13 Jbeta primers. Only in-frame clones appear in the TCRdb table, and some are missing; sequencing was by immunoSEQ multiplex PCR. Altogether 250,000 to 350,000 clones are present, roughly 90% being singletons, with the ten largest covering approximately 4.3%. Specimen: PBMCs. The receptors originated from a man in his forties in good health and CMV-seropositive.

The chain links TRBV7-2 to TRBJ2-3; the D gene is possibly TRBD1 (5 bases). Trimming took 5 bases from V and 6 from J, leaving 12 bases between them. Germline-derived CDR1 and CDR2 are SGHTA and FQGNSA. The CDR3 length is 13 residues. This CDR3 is CASSPRDRDTQYF. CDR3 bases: TGTGCCAGCAGCCCCAGGGATAGGGATACGCAGTATTTT.

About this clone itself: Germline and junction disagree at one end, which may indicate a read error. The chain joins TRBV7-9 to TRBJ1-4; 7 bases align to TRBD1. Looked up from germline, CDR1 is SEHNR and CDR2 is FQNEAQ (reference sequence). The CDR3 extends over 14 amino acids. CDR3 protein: CSSSLGQSNEKLFF. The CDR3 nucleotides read TGTTCCAGCAGCTTGGGACAGTCTAATGAAAAACTGTTTTTT. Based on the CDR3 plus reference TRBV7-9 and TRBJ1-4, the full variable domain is DTGVSQNPRHKITKRGQNVTFRCDPISEHNRLYWYRQTLGQGPEFLTYFQNEAQLEKSRLLSDRFSAERPKGSFSTLEIQRTEQGDSAMYLCSSSLGQSNEKLFFGSGTQLSVL.

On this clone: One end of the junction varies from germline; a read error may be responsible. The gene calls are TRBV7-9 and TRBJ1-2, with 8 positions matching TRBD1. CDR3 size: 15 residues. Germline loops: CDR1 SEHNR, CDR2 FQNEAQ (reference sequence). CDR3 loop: CSSSLPGQGPWGYTF. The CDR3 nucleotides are TGTTCCAGCAGCTTACCCGGACAGGGCCCTTGGGGCTACACCTTC.